This TCR beta chain is drawn from a study of blood T cell repertoires in COVID-19. Clones were read by immunoSEQ multiplex PCR, and TCRdb kept only the in-frame ones, dropping some. This sample has roughly 140,000 clones, with about 86% found just once. Germline V gene sequence: CDR1 KGHSH, CDR2 LQKENI. The V end was cut by 4 bases, the J end by 8 bases, with 14 bases between. The CDR3 consists of 14 residues. The receptor comes from a woman in her thirties or forties with acute or convalescent COVID-19. The V gene is TRBV18, the J gene TRBJ1-4; D gene unclear. The sequencing sample was made of peripheral blood. DNA for the CDR3: TGTGCCAGCTCACTAAGTCGGGGTGTAGAAAAACTGTTTTTT. As protein: CASSLSRGVEKLFF.